This is a list of T cell receptor beta chains from one sample in a study of blood T cells in healthy people across ages. TCRdb ran MiXCR on the 5' RACE reads and lists one entry per CDR3 protein. There are 1.5 million to 2 million distinct CDR3 sequences in the sample; 28% occur only once, and 7.7% lies in the top ten. The sample taken for sequencing was blood. These receptors were collected from a woman younger than 45 in good health. The conserved cysteine and the conserved F or W are not part of the CDR3 here.

V gene,CDR3 protein
TRBV10-2,ASSESTRRETQY
TRBV29-1,SVEGGRETQY
TRBV7-9,ATRKGASTDTQY
TRBV3-1,ASSQDRRAGDTGELF
TRBV18,ASSPLDREGQGYT
TRBV19,ASSNPDRAVYGYT
TRBV25-1,ASSARDRGNQPQH
TRBV5-1,ASSLLSRTVYSNYGYT
TRBV12-5,ASGLATGSSYNEQF
TRBV12-3/TRBV12-4,ASSFKGGGSDTQY
TRBV18,ASSPQPGGWYGYT
TRBV15,ATSREGGGTGELF
TRBV20-1,SLYGAEQY
TRBV7-9,ASSFWQGAYNEQF
TRBV10-3,AISELGDRHEQF
TRBV15,ATSRDGFSGNQPQH
TRBV20-1,SASLPDSYQETQY
TRBV5-1,ASSLSSAYEQF